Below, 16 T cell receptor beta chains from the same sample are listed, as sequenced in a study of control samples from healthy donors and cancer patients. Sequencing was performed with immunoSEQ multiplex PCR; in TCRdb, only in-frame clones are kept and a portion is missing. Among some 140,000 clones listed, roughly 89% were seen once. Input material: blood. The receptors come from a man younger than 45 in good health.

The CDR3 sequence is CASSRKTGPREKLFF. In DNA, the CDR3 is TGTGCCAGCAGCCGTAAGACAGGGCCCAGGGAAAAACTGTTTTTT. V gene TRBV27 combines with J gene TRBJ1-4; 7 bases fit TRBD1. This CDR3 is built from 15 residues. CDR1 is MNHEY and CDR2 is SMNVEV in the germline V gene (reference sequence). The junction had 12 bases not matched to a gene; V was cut back by 6 bases and J by 8 bases. The whole variable domain, remainder taken from reference TRBV27 and TRBJ1-4, is EAQVTQNPRYLITVTGKKLTVTCSQNMNHEYMSWYRQDPGLGLRQIYYSMNVEVTDKGDVPEGYKVSRKEKRNFPLILESPSPNQTSLYFCASSRKTGPREKLFFGSGTQLSVL.

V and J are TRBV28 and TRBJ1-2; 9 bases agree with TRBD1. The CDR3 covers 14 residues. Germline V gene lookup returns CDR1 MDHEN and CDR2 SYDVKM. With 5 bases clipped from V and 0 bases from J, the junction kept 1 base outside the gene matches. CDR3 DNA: TGTGCCAGCAGTGGGACAGGGCCTAACTATGGCTACACCTTC. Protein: CASSGTGPNYGYTF.

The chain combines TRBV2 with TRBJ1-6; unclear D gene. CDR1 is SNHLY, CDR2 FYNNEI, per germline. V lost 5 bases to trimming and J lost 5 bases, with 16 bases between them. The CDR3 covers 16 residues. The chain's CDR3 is CASSQEAFLNNSPLHF. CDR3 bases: TGTGCCAGCAGTCAGGAGGCATTTTTGAATAATTCACCCCTCCACTTT.

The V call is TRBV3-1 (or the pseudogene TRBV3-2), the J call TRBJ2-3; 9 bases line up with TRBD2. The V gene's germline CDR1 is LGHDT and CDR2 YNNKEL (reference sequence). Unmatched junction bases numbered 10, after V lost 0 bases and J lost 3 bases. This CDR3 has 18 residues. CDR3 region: CASSQDGGLREGTDTQYF. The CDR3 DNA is TGTGCCAGCAGCCAAGATGGGGGATTGCGGGAGGGAACAGATACGCAGTATTTT.

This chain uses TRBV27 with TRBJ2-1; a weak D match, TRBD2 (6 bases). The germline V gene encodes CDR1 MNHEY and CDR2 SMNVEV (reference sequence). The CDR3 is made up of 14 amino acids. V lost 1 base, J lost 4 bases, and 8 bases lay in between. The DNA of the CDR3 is TGTGCCAGCAGTTTATTCGGGACTTACAATGAGCAGTTCTTC. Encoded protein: CASSLFGTYNEQFF.

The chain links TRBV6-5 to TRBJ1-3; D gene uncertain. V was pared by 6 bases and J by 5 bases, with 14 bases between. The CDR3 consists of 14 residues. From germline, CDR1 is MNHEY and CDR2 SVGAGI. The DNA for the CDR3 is TGTGCCAGCAGGCAGGTGGCGGAGAGAAACACCATATATTTT. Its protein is CASRQVAERNTIYF.

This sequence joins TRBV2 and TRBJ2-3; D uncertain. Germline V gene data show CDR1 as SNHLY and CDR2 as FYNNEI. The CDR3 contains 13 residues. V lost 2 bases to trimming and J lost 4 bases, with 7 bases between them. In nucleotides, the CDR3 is TGTGCCAGCAGTGAACCTGGATCAGATACGCAGTATTTT. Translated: CASSEPGSDTQYF.

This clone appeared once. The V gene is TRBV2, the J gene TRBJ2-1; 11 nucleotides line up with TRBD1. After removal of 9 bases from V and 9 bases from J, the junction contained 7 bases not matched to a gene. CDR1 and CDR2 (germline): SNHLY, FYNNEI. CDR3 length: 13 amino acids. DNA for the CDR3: TGTGCCAGGGGACAGGGGGGGTCTGGTGAGCAGTTCTTC. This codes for CARGQGGSGEQFF.

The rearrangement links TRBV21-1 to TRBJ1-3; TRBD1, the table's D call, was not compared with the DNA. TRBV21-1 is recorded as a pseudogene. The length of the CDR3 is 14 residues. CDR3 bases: TGTGCCAGCACCGTTACAGGGTTCGGAAACACCATATATTTT. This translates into CASTVTGFGNTIYF.

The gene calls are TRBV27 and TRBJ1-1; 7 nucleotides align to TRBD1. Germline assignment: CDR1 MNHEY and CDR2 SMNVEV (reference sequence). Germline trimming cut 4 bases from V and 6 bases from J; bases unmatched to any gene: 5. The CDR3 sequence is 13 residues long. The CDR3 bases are TGTGCCAGCAGTTCTACAGGGGACCCTGAAGCTTTCTTT. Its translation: CASSSTGDPEAFF.

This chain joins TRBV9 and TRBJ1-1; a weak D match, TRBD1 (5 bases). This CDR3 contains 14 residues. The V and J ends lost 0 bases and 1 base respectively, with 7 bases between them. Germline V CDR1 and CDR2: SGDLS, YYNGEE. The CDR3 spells CASSVVRGNTEAFF. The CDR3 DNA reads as TGTGCCAGCAGCGTAGTTAGGGGGAACACTGAAGCTTTCTTT.

In DNA form, the CDR3 reads TGTGCCAGCAGCTTAGTAAAGGGGACAGATGAAAAACTGTTTTTT. Its translation is CASSLVKGTDEKLFF. V is TRBV7-2 and J is TRBJ1-4; TRBD1 matches at 7 bases. The trim removed 1 base at V and 6 bases at J, leaving 5 bases unmatched. The CDR3 has 15 residues. Germline lookup yields CDR1 SGHTA and CDR2 FQGNSA.

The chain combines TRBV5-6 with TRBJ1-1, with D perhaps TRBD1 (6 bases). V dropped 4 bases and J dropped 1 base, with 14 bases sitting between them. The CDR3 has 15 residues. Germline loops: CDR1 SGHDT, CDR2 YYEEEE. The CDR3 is CASSLLTGGNTEAFF. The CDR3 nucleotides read TGTGCCAGCAGCCTCCTGACAGGTGGGAACACTGAAGCTTTCTTT. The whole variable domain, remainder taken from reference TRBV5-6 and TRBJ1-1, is DAGVTQSPTHLIKTRGQQVTLRCSPKSGHDTVSWYQQALGQGPQFIFQYYEEEERQRGNFPDRFSGHQFPNYSSELNVNALLLGDSALYLCASSLLTGGNTEAFFGQGTRLTVV.

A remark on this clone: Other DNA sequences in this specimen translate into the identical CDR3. CDR3 in amino acids: CASTKATSGGGNEQFF. The CDR3, as DNA: TGTGCCAGCACCAAGGCAACTAGCGGAGGGGGGAATGAGCAGTTCTTC. The chain joins TRBV2 to TRBJ2-1; TRBD2 aligns across 8 bases. Germline V CDR1 and CDR2: SNHLY, FYNNEI. The V segment lost 7 bases and the J segment 7 bases; nucleotides outside the gene matches: 15. The CDR3 sequence is 16 residues long.

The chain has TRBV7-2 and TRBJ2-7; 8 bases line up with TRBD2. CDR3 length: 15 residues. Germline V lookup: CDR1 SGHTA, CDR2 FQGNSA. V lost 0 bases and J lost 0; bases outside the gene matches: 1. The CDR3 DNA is TGTGCCAGCAGCTTAGCCGGGACTAGCTCCTACGAGCAGTACTTC. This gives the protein CASSLAGTSSYEQYF. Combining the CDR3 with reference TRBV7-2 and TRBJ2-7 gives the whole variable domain GAGVSQSPSNKVTEKGKDVELRCDPISGHTALYWYRQSLGQGLEFLIYFQGNSAPDKSGLPSDRFSAERTGGSVSTLTIQRTQQEDSAVYLCASSLAGTSSYEQYFGPGTRLTVT.

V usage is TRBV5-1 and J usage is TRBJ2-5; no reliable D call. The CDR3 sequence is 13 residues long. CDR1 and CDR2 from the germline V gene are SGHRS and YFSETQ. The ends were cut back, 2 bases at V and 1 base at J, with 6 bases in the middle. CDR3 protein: CASSFGPQETQYF. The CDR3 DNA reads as TGCGCCAGCAGCTTTGGCCCCCAAGAGACCCAGTACTTC.